This TCR beta chain was observed in a study of T-cell memory formation after mild COVID-19. Study-level information: TCR clusters mostly belonged to single donors. Whole-study results and caveats: Pre-infection memory held some responding clones, suggesting pre-existing cross-reactive T cells responded. Day 15 to 85 contracting clones showed balanced CD4/CD8; day 15 to 37 expanders favored CD4+.

The CDR3 is 16 residues long. J was trimmed by 7 bases and V by 5 bases; bases with no gene match: 7. Germline CDR1 SGHAT, CDR2 FQDESV (reference sequence). UMIs and sample barcodes were carried by the TCR alpha and TCR beta cDNA libraries that 5'RACE produced using constant-segment primers. TCRdb passed the 5' RACE reads through MiXCR, listing each CDR3 protein once. The sample includes under 550,000 distinct CDR3 sequences, approximately 18% seen only once; the top ten take about 12%. Points on this clonotype: Its specificity is not known.

The rearrangement uses TRBV11-1 and TRBJ1-6; 11 bases fit TRBD1. Sequenced material: PBMCs or a T cell subset sorted from them (not recorded which). The receptor comes from an adult woman who had mild COVID-19 (a few samples of this study predate the infection). Cell type and time point are not known. CDR3 nucleotides: TGTGCCAGCAGCCGGGGACAGGGGGTTTGGAATTCACCCCTCCACTTT. Its translation: CASSRGQGVWNSPLHF.